The 25 T cell receptor beta chains given below trace back to one sample, sequenced in a study of molecular identifiers for immune sequencing clone quantification. TCRdb fed the PCR reads into MiXCR, producing one record per CDR3 protein. This table holds 40,000 to 45,000 distinct CDR3 sequences, under 25% found once. The specimen was naive CD8+ T cells from blood, with Jurkat cell RNA spiked in. The subset here: FACS-sorted CD8+CD4-CCR7+CD45RA+ naive T cells. These TCRs come from a human donor in good health. Some libraries in this study had Jurkat cell RNA spiked in.

The chain is built from TRBV20-1 and TRBJ2-7; 10 bases align to TRBD1. The V gene end was trimmed by 6 bases and the J gene end by 6 bases; junction bases not matched to a gene: 11. CDR3 length: 14 residues. In germline, CDR1 is DFQATT, CDR2 SNEGSKA (reference sequence). The chain's CDR3 is CSADRDRGRAEQYF. The CDR3 DNA sequence: TGCAGTGCGGACCGGGACAGGGGACGGGCCGAGCAGTACTTC.

This clonotype was found many times. This rearrangement joins TRBV5-1 to TRBJ2-3, with TRBD1 matching 7 bases. Germline values: CDR1 SGHRS, CDR2 YFSETQ. The CDR3 consists of 16 residues. J lost 6 bases, V lost 4 bases, and 14 bases had no gene match. The CDR3 reads CASSPSNRGIRDTQYF. As DNA, the CDR3 is TGCGCCAGCAGCCCATCCAACAGGGGAATTAGGGATACGCAGTATTTT.

This clonotype showed up just a few times. The chain couples TRBV27 to TRBJ2-7, with 8 bases fitting TRBD1. Trimming removed 6 bases from V and 0 bases from J; junction bases left unmatched: 7. Germline V gives CDR1 MNHEY, CDR2 SMNVEV (reference sequence). CDR3 size: 15 residues. The CDR3 coding sequence is TGTGCCAGCAGCCCGGGACAGGCAAGCTCCTACGAGCAGTACTTC. It translates to CASSPGQASSYEQYF.

This clonotype was seen repeatedly, ten times or more. The V call is TRBV5-8, the J call TRBJ2-7, with 11 positions matching TRBD2. V gave up 1 base and J gave up 6 bases; unmatched junction bases: 3. CDR1 is SGHTS, CDR2 YDEGEE, per germline. There are 14 residues in the CDR3. The CDR3 bases are TGTGCCAGCAGCTTGTATAGCGGGAGGGCCGAGCAGTACTTC. It specifies CASSLYSGRAEQYF.

The sample holds many counts of this clonotype. This sequence joins TRBV7-9 and TRBJ1-5; D is ambiguous. The CDR3 extends over 12 amino acids. Trimming took 3 bases from V and 3 from J, leaving 3 bases between them. Per germline, CDR1 SEHNR and CDR2 FQNEAQ (reference sequence). This CDR3 is CASSFVNQPQHF. CDR3 in DNA: TGTGCCAGCAGCTTCGTCAATCAGCCCCAGCATTTT. The variable domain in full, completed from reference TRBV7-9 and TRBJ1-5, reads DTGVSQNPRHKITKRGQNVTFRCDPISEHNRLYWYRQTLGQGPEFLTYFQNEAQLEKSRLLSDRFSAERPKGSFSTLEIQRTEQGDSAMYLCASSFVNQPQHFGDGTRLSIL.

The table lists this clonotype with many counts. The V call is TRBV29-1, the J call TRBJ2-7, with 13 bases identical to TRBD2. The CDR3 has 17 residues. The germline gives CDR1 SQVTM, CDR2 ANQGSEA. V shed 7 bases and J 6 bases; nucleotides not matched to a gene: 18. The CDR3 DNA is TGCAGCGCCCTGGGTAGAGGACTAGCGGGAGCTCTCGGCGAGCAGTACTTC. Protein: CSALGRGLAGALGEQYF.

The V and J genes are TRBV5-1 and TRBJ2-5; D ambiguous. Deletions cut 0 bases from V and 4 bases from J, with 13 bases between. CDR1 and CDR2 from the germline V gene are SGHRS and YFSETQ. The CDR3 is 15 residues long. CDR3 sequence reads: CASSLALGNAETQYF. In nucleotides, the CDR3 is TGCGCCAGCAGCTTGGCCCTAGGGAATGCAGAGACCCAGTACTTC.

This clonotype qualifies as medium-sized. The J gene is TRBJ2-7, the V gene TRBV5-6; no firm D call. Germline CDR1 SGHDT, CDR2 YYEEEE. The V end lost 0 bases, the J end lost 6 bases, and 16 bases lay between the germline ends. The CDR3 is 15 amino acids. This chain's CDR3 is CASSLGVGRRAEQYF. The CDR3 coding sequence is TGTGCCAGCAGCTTGGGGGTCGGACGCCGTGCCGAGCAGTACTTC.

This clonotype occurred many times. The chain couples TRBV7-2 to TRBJ2-3; D perhaps matches TRBD1 (5 bases). Germline assignment: CDR1 SGHTA and CDR2 FQGNSA. Trimming pared 6 bases from V and 0 bases from J, leaving 16 bases between. The CDR3 is 16 residues long. CDR3 DNA: TGTGCCAGCAGTTCCAGGGCCCCGACAAGCACAGATACGCAGTATTTT. This encodes CASSSRAPTSTDTQYF.

This chain joins TRBV7-2 and TRBJ1-2; D possibly corresponds to TRBD1 (6 bases). In germline, CDR1 is SGHTA, CDR2 FQGNSA. Trimming took 4 bases from V and 3 from J, leaving 12 bases between them. CDR3 length equals 14 residues. The CDR3 nucleotides are TGTGCCAGCAGCTCAACAGGGTTGGACTATGGCTACACCTTC. Its translation: CASSSTGLDYGYTF.

The sample holds many counts of this clonotype. V gene TRBV19 combines with J gene TRBJ1-3; 9 nucleotides match TRBD1. The CDR3 covers 17 residues. V gave up 6 bases and J gave up 0 bases; unmatched junction bases: 9. Germline lookup yields CDR1 LNHDA and CDR2 SQIVND (reference sequence). The CDR3 DNA is TGTGCCAGTAGGACCGGGACAGGGAGAAACTCTGGAAACACCATATATTTT. This sequence encodes CASRTGTGRNSGNTIYF.

Many counts were recorded for this clonotype. The V gene is TRBV7-6, the J gene TRBJ2-1; D is perhaps TRBD2 (7 bases). This CDR3 spans 15 amino acids. Germline V lookup: CDR1 SGHVS, CDR2 FNYEAQ. The V and J ends lost 5 bases and 3 bases respectively, with 14 bases between them. CDR3 nucleotides: TGTGCCAGCAGCGGAAGGGGGGGGATCTACAATGAGCAGTTCTTC. This translates into CASSGRGGIYNEQFF.

This clonotype was counted ten times or more. The gene calls are TRBV7-3 and TRBJ2-3; 12 nucleotides match TRBD2. CDR1 SGHTA and CDR2 FQGTGA come from the germline V gene. CDR3 length equals 15 residues. With 2 bases clipped from V and 3 bases from J, the junction kept 0 bases outside the gene matches. The CDR3 DNA sequence: TGTGCCAGCAGCTTAGGGACTAGCGGGACAGATACGCAGTATTTT. This translates into CASSLGTSGTDTQYF.

The chain combines TRBV12-3 or TRBV12-4 with TRBJ1-2; D ambiguous. The CDR3 extends over 14 amino acids. Trimming took 3 bases from V and 4 from J, leaving 12 bases between them. DNA of the CDR3: TGTGCCAGCAGTTTGGCGGGTAGTAGCTATGGCTACACCTTC. It translates to CASSLAGSSYGYTF.

This clonotype was counted ten times or more. CDR3 bases: TGCGCCAGCAGCTGGGACAGGGATTTTTCTGAAGCTTTCTTT. Protein sequence: CASSWDRDFSEAFF. The chain uses TRBV5-1 and TRBJ1-1, with TRBD1 identical over 9 bases. In germline, CDR1 is SGHRS, CDR2 YFSETQ. The junction had 6 bases not matched to a gene; V was cut back by 3 bases and J by 6 bases. CDR3 length: 14 residues.

This clonotype was observed many times. The chain uses TRBV4-1 and TRBJ2-5; 7 nucleotides line up with TRBD1. V trimming: 0 bases; J trimming: 2 bases; junction bases outside the gene matches: 9. The CDR3 is made up of 17 amino acids. Germline CDR1 is MGHRA and CDR2 is YSYEKL. CDR3 amino acids: CASSQESPWTGQETQYF. The DNA of the CDR3 is TGCGCCAGCAGCCAAGAATCCCCGTGGACAGGACAAGAGACCCAGTACTTC.

This clonotype showed up just once. The V call is TRBV7-8, the J call TRBJ1-1, with D hard to call. Trimming took 1 base from V and 0 from J, leaving 21 bases between them. This CDR3 comprises 19 residues. Germline loops: CDR1 SGHVS, CDR2 FQNEAQ. CDR3 bases: TGTGCCAGCAGCTTAGTCGCGGTCGGGTATCCCTTTTTGAACACTGAAGCTTTCTTT. This gives the protein CASSLVAVGYPFLNTEAFF.

This clonotype was counted many times. This sequence joins TRBV9 and TRBJ2-2; possibly TRBD1 for D (5 bases). V dropped 5 bases and J dropped 7 bases, with 9 bases sitting between them. This CDR3 comprises 12 residues. Germline CDR1 and CDR2: SGDLS and YYNGEE. CDR3 in amino acids: CASSDQGGELFF. CDR3 nucleotide sequence: TGTGCCAGCAGTGATCAGGGCGGGGAGCTGTTTTTT.

Ten or more counts support this clonotype. In DNA, the CDR3 is TGTGCCAGCAGTTTACCACGAGCACTAGCCAAAAACATTCAGTACTTC. Its translation: CASSLPRALAKNIQYF. The rearrangement uses TRBV6-2 or TRBV6-3 and TRBJ2-4; D is unclear. Trimming removed 4 bases at V and 0 bases at J, with 13 bases between. CDR1 MNHEY and CDR2 SVGEGT come from the germline V gene. The CDR3 has 16 residues.

This clonotype was observed at least ten times. The chain couples TRBV30 to TRBJ1-1; no clear D gene. The germline V and J ends were trimmed by 0 bases and 8 bases, with 7 bases remaining between them. Germline values: CDR1 GTSNPN, CDR2 SVGIG (reference sequence). The CDR3 spans 11 residues. CDR3 in amino acids: CAWSVDLEAFF. The CDR3 DNA reads TGTGCCTGGAGTGTGGACTTAGAAGCTTTCTTT.

This clonotype was recorded at least ten times. The chain is built from TRBV10-1 and TRBJ2-7; unclear D gene. Germline V gene data show CDR1 as WNHNN and CDR2 as SYGVQD (reference sequence). V was shortened by 3 bases and J by 4 bases, with 7 bases between the two germline ends. The CDR3 loop spans 12 amino acids. Here the CDR3 DNA reads TGCGCCAGCAGTGACACCTCATACGAGCAGTACTTC. As protein: CASSDTSYEQYF.

This clonotype was seen many times. The chain joins TRBV4-3 to TRBJ2-5; 7 positions match TRBD1. The CDR3 is 16 residues long. Looked up from germline, CDR1 is LGHNA and CDR2 is YSLEER. V trimming: 0 bases; J trimming: 2 bases; junction bases outside the gene matches: 6. The CDR3 loop reads CASSQDRGQIQETQYF. In DNA form, the CDR3 reads TGCGCCAGCAGCCAAGATCGGGGACAGATACAAGAGACCCAGTACTTC.

This clonotype appeared many times. J is TRBJ2-3 and V is TRBV4-3; 7 bases align to TRBD2. V shed 0 bases, J shed 1 base, and the junction held 10 bases outside the gene matches. The germline V gene has CDR1 LGHNA and CDR2 YSLEER. The CDR3 runs to 18 residues. Here the CDR3 reads CASSQEGRRGSGTDTQYF. CDR3 nucleotide sequence: TGCGCCAGCAGCCAAGAGGGGAGGCGGGGGTCGGGCACAGATACGCAGTATTTT.

This clonotype was detected many times. The chain carries TRBV7-9 and TRBJ1-6; no definite D call. V lost 10 bases and J lost 14, with 27 bases in between. CDR3 size: 15 residues. Germline CDR1 SEHNR, CDR2 FQNEAQ (reference sequence). The CDR3 here is CATSDTTFSNMALHF. In DNA form, the CDR3 reads TGTGCCACATCCGACACAACTTTCTCCAATATGGCCCTCCACTTT.

This clonotype was recorded many times. V gene TRBV4-1 combines with J gene TRBJ2-1; 8 bases align to TRBD2. This CDR3 spans 15 amino acids. The V and J ends lost 0 bases and 7 bases, in that order; junction bases with no gene match: 5. Germline CDR1 reads MGHRA; CDR2 reads YSYEKL. The CDR3 nucleotides read TGCGCCAGCAGCCAAGAGAGACCTAGCGGGAATGAGCAGTTCTTC. It codes for CASSQERPSGNEQFF.